This TCR beta chain was captured by sequencing in a study of T cells in Graves' hyperthyroidism and ophthalmopathy. Study background: The blood sample was taken at first diagnosis, before treatment began. Overall study findings and caveats: Most thyroid clonotypes with frequency above 0.001 were detected in blood.

Template material for amplifying TCR beta CDR3 regions consisted of RNA transcripts. With the HTBI primer set, the TCR CDR3 went through a first round of RT-PCR. TCRdb called the multiplex PCR reads again in MiXCR, with one record for every CDR3 protein. Of around 690,000 distinct CDR3 sequences listed, about 20% were seen once; the top ten hold under 35%. Exclusion criteria comprised uncontrolled infection, other autoimmune disease, pregnancy or lactation. Germline V gene data show CDR1 as MNHEY and CDR2 as SVGEGT. V lost 2 bases and J lost 1, with 6 bases in between. The CDR3 is 14 residues long. This clonotype was detected many times. Its antigen is unknown.

V and J are TRBV6-2 or TRBV6-3 and TRBJ1-5; D call uncertain. The specimen was blood. The receptor comes from a man under 40 with Graves' ophthalmopathy. The CDR3 protein is CASSYRISNQPQHF. The CDR3 region has the DNA TGTGCCAGCAGTTACCGGATAAGCAATCAGCCCCAGCATTTT.